This TCR beta chain comes out of a study of blood T cell repertoires in COVID-19. Participants were aged roughly 18 to 89 years from 20 to 30 US areas. Cohort assignment relied on participant-reported clinical history. Generated by immunoSEQ multiplex PCR, the TCRdb table keeps only in-frame clones and is missing some. The table includes approximately 260,000 clones, roughly 80% detected once. The CDR3 covers 15 residues. CDR1 and CDR2 (germline): KGHSH, LQKENI. V lost 1 base to trimming and J lost 14 bases; unmatched junction nucleotides: 10. This TCR came from a man over 45 who had recovered from COVID-19. J is TRBJ2-2 and V is TRBV18, with 10 bases that match TRBD2. Sequenced: PBMCs or T cells enriched from blood (not recorded which). DNA of the CDR3: TGTGCCAGCTCACCACGGACTAGCGGCCAAACCAGACTGTTTTTT. This codes for CASSPRTSGQTRLFF.